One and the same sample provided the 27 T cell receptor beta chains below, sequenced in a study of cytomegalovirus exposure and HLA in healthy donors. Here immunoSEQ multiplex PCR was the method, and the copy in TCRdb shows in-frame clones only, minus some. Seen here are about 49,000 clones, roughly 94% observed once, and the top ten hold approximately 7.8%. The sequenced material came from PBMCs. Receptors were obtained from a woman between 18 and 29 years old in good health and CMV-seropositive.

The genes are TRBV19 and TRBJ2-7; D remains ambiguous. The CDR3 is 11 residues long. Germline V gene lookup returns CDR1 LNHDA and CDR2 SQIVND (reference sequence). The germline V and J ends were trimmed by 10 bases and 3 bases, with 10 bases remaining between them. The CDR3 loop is CATSLNYEQYF. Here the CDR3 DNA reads TGTGCCACCTCACTGAACTACGAGCAGTACTTC.

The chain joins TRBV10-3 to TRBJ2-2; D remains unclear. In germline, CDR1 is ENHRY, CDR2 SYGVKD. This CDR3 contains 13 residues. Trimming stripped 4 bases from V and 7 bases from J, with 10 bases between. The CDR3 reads CAISAGSGGELFF. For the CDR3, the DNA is TGTGCCATCAGTGCAGGTAGTGGCGGGGAGCTGTTTTTT.

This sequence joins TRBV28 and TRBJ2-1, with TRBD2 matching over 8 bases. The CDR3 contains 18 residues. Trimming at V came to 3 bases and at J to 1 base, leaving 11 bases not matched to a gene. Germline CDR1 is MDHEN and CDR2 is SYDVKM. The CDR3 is CASSFSPLAGGSYNEQFF. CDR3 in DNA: TGTGCCAGCAGTTTCTCCCCTCTAGCGGGTGGGTCCTACAATGAGCAGTTCTTC.

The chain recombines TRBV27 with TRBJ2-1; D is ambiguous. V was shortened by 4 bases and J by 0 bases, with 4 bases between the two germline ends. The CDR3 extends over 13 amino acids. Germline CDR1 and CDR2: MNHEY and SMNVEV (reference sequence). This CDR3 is CASSSGSYNEQFF. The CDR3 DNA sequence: TGTGCCAGCAGTTCAGGCTCCTACAATGAGCAGTTCTTC.

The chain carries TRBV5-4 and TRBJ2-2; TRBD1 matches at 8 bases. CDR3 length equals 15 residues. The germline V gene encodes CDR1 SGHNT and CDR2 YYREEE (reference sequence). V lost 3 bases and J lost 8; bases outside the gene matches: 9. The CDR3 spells CASSSYGQGAGELFF. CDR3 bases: TGTGCCAGCAGCTCGTATGGACAGGGAGCGGGGGAGCTGTTTTTT.

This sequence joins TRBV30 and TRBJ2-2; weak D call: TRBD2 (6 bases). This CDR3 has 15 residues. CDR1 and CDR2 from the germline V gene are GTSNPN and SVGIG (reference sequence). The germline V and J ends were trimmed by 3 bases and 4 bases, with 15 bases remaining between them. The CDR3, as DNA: TGTGCCTGGAGAACAGAAGCGGGTCCCACCGGGGAGCTGTTTTTT. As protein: CAWRTEAGPTGELFF.

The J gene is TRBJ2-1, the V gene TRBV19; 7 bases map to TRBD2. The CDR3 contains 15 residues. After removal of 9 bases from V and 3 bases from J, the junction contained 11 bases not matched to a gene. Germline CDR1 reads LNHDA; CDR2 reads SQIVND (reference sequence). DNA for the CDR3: TGTGCCAGCAGGACTCTGGGGGGGTTCTACAATGAGCAGTTCTTC. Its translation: CASRTLGGFYNEQFF.

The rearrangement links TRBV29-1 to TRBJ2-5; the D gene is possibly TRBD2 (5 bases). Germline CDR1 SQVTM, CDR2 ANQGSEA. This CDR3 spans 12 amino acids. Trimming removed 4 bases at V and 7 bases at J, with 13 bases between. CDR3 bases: TGCAGCGTTGTTCGGTCCGAGGGGACCCAGTACTTC. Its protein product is CSVVRSEGTQYF.

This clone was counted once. The CDR3 reads CATSLKRQNTEAFF. The CDR3 DNA is TGTGCCACCAGCTTGAAGAGGCAGAACACTGAAGCTTTCTTT. The V and J genes are TRBV15 and TRBJ1-1, with unresolved D. Trimming left V 5 bases short and J 1 base short, with 11 bases between. This CDR3 has 14 amino acids. CDR1 LNHNV and CDR2 YYDKDF come from the germline V gene (reference sequence).

CDR3 region: CASRGEVEKLFF. CDR3 sequence (DNA): TGTGCCAGCAGGGGGGAGGTTGAAAAACTGTTTTTT. The gene calls are TRBV2 and TRBJ1-4; TRBD1 might be the D (5 bases). Trimming pared 6 bases from V and 7 bases from J, leaving 9 bases between. CDR1 is SNHLY, CDR2 FYNNEI, per germline. The CDR3 runs to 12 residues. The full variable domain, rest sourced from reference TRBV2 and TRBJ1-4, is EPEVTQTPSHQVTQMGQEVILRCVPISNHLYFYWYRQILGQKVEFLVSFYNNEISEKSEIFDDQFSVERPDGSNFTLKIRSTKLEDSAMYFCASRGEVEKLFFGSGTQLSVL.

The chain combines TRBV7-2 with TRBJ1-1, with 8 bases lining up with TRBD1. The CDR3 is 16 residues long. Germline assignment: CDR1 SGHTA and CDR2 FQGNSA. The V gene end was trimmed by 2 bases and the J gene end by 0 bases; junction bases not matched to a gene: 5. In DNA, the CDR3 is TGTGCCAGCAGCTTAAGAATACAGGGGGTGAACACTGAAGCTTTCTTT. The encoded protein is CASSLRIQGVNTEAFF.

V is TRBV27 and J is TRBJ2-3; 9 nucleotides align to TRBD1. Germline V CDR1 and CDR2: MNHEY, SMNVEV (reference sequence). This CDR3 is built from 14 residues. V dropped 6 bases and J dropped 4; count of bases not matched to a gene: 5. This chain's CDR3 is CASRRGQGPDTQYF. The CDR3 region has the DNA TGTGCCAGCAGACGGGGACAGGGTCCAGATACGCAGTATTTT.

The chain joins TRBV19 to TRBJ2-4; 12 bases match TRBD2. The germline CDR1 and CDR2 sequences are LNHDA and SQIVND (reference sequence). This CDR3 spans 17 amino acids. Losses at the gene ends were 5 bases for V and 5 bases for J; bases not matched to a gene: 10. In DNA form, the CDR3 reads TGTGCCAGTAGTGTACTGACTAGCGGGAGTACGGAAAACATTCAGTACTTC. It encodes CASSVLTSGSTENIQYF. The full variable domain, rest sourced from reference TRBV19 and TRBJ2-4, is DGGITQSPKYLFRKEGQNVTLSCEQNLNHDAMYWYRQDPGQGLRLIYYSQIVNDFQKGDIAEGYSVSREKKESFPLTVTSAQKNPTAFYLCASSVLTSGSTENIQYFGAGTRLSVL.

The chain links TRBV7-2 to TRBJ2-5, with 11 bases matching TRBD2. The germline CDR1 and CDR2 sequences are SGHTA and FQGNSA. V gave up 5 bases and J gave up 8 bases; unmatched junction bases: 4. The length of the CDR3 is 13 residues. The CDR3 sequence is CASSQGTSGTQYF. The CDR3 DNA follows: TGTGCCAGCAGCCAAGGGACTAGCGGCACCCAGTACTTC.

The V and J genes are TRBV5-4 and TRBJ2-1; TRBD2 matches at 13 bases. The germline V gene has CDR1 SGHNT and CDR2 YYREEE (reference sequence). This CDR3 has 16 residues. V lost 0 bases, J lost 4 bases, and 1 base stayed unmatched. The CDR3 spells CASSLAGLAGYNEQFF. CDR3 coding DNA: TGTGCCAGCAGCTTGGCGGGACTAGCGGGATACAATGAGCAGTTCTTC.

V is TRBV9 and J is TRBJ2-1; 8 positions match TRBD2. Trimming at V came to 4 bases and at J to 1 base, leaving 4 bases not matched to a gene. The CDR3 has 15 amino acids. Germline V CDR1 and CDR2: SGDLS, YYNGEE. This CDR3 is CASSQGLASYNEQFF. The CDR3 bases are TGTGCCAGCAGCCAAGGACTAGCATCCTACAATGAGCAGTTCTTC.

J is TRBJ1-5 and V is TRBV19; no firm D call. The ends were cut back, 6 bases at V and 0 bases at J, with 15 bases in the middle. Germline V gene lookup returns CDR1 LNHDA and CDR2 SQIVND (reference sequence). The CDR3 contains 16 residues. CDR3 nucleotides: TGTGCCAGTAGCCACCGGCGGCAAAATAGCAATCAGCCCCAGCATTTT. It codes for CASSHRRQNSNQPQHF.

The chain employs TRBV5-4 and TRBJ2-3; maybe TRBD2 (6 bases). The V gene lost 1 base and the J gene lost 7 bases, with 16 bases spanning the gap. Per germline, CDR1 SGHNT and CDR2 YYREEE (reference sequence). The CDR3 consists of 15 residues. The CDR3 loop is CASSLIGSRGYTQYF. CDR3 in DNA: TGTGCCAGCAGCTTGATCGGGAGTAGGGGATATACGCAGTATTTT.

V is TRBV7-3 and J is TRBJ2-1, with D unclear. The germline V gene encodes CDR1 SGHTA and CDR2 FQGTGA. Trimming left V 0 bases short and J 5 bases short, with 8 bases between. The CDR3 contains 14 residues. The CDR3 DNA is TGTGCCAGCAGCTTAACGGTACGCGACAATGAGCAGTTCTTC. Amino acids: CASSLTVRDNEQFF.

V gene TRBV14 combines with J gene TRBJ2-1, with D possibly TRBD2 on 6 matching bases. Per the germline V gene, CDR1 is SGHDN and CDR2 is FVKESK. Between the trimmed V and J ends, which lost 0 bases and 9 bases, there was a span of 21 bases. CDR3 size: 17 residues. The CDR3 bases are TGTGCCAGCAGCCAAGAGGCGGGAAAGAGGGTTCATGCTGAGCAGTTCTTC. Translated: CASSQEAGKRVHAEQFF.

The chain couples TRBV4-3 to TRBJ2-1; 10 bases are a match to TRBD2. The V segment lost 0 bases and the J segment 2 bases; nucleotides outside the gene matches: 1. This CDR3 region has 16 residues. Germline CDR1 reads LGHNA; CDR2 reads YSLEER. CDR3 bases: TGCGCCAGCAGCCAAGACGGGACTAGCGCCTACAATGAGCAGTTCTTC. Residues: CASSQDGTSAYNEQFF.

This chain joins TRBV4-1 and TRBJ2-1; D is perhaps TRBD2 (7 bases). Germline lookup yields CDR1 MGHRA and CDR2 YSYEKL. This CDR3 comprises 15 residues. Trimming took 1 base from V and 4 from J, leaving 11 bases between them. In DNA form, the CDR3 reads TGCGCCAGCAGCCAAGGAAGGGGGGGATACAATGAGCAGTTCTTC. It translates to CASSQGRGGYNEQFF.

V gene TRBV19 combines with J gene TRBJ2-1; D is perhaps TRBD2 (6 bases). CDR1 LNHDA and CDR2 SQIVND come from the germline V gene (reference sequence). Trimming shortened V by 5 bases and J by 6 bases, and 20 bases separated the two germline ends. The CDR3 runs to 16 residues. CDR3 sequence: CASSLPRRRAFNEQFF. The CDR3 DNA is TGTGCCAGTAGTCTCCCTCGCCGGAGGGCCTTCAATGAGCAGTTCTTC.

The CDR3 loop is CASSLGVKGNEQFF. In DNA, the CDR3 is TGTGCCAGCAGCTTAGGGGTAAAGGGGAATGAGCAGTTCTTC. This sequence joins TRBV7-3 and TRBJ2-1, with D perhaps matching TRBD1 (5 bases). Germline-derived CDR1 and CDR2 are SGHTA and FQGTGA. CDR3 size: 14 residues. Trimming removed 2 bases from V and 7 bases from J, with 12 bases in between.

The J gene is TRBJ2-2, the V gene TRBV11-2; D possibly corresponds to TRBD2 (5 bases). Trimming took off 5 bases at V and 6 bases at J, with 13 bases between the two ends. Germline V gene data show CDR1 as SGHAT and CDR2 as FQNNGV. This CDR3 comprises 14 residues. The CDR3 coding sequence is TGTGCCAGCAGCCGCACTGGCGGGCCCGGGGAGCTGTTTTTT. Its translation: CASSRTGGPGELFF.

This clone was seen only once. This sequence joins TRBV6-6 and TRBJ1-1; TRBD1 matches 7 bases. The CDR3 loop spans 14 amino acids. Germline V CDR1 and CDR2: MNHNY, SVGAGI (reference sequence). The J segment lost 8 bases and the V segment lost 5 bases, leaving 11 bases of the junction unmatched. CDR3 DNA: TGTGCCAGCAGTCGGGGACAGCAAGATCGAGAAGCTTTCTTT. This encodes CASSRGQQDREAFF.

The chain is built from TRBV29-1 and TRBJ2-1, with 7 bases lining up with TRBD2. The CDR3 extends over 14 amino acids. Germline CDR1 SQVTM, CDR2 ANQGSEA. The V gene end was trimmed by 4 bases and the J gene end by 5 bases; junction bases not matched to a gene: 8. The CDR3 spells CSVAAGEVDNEQFF. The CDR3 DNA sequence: TGCAGCGTTGCTGCGGGAGAGGTAGACAATGAGCAGTTCTTC.